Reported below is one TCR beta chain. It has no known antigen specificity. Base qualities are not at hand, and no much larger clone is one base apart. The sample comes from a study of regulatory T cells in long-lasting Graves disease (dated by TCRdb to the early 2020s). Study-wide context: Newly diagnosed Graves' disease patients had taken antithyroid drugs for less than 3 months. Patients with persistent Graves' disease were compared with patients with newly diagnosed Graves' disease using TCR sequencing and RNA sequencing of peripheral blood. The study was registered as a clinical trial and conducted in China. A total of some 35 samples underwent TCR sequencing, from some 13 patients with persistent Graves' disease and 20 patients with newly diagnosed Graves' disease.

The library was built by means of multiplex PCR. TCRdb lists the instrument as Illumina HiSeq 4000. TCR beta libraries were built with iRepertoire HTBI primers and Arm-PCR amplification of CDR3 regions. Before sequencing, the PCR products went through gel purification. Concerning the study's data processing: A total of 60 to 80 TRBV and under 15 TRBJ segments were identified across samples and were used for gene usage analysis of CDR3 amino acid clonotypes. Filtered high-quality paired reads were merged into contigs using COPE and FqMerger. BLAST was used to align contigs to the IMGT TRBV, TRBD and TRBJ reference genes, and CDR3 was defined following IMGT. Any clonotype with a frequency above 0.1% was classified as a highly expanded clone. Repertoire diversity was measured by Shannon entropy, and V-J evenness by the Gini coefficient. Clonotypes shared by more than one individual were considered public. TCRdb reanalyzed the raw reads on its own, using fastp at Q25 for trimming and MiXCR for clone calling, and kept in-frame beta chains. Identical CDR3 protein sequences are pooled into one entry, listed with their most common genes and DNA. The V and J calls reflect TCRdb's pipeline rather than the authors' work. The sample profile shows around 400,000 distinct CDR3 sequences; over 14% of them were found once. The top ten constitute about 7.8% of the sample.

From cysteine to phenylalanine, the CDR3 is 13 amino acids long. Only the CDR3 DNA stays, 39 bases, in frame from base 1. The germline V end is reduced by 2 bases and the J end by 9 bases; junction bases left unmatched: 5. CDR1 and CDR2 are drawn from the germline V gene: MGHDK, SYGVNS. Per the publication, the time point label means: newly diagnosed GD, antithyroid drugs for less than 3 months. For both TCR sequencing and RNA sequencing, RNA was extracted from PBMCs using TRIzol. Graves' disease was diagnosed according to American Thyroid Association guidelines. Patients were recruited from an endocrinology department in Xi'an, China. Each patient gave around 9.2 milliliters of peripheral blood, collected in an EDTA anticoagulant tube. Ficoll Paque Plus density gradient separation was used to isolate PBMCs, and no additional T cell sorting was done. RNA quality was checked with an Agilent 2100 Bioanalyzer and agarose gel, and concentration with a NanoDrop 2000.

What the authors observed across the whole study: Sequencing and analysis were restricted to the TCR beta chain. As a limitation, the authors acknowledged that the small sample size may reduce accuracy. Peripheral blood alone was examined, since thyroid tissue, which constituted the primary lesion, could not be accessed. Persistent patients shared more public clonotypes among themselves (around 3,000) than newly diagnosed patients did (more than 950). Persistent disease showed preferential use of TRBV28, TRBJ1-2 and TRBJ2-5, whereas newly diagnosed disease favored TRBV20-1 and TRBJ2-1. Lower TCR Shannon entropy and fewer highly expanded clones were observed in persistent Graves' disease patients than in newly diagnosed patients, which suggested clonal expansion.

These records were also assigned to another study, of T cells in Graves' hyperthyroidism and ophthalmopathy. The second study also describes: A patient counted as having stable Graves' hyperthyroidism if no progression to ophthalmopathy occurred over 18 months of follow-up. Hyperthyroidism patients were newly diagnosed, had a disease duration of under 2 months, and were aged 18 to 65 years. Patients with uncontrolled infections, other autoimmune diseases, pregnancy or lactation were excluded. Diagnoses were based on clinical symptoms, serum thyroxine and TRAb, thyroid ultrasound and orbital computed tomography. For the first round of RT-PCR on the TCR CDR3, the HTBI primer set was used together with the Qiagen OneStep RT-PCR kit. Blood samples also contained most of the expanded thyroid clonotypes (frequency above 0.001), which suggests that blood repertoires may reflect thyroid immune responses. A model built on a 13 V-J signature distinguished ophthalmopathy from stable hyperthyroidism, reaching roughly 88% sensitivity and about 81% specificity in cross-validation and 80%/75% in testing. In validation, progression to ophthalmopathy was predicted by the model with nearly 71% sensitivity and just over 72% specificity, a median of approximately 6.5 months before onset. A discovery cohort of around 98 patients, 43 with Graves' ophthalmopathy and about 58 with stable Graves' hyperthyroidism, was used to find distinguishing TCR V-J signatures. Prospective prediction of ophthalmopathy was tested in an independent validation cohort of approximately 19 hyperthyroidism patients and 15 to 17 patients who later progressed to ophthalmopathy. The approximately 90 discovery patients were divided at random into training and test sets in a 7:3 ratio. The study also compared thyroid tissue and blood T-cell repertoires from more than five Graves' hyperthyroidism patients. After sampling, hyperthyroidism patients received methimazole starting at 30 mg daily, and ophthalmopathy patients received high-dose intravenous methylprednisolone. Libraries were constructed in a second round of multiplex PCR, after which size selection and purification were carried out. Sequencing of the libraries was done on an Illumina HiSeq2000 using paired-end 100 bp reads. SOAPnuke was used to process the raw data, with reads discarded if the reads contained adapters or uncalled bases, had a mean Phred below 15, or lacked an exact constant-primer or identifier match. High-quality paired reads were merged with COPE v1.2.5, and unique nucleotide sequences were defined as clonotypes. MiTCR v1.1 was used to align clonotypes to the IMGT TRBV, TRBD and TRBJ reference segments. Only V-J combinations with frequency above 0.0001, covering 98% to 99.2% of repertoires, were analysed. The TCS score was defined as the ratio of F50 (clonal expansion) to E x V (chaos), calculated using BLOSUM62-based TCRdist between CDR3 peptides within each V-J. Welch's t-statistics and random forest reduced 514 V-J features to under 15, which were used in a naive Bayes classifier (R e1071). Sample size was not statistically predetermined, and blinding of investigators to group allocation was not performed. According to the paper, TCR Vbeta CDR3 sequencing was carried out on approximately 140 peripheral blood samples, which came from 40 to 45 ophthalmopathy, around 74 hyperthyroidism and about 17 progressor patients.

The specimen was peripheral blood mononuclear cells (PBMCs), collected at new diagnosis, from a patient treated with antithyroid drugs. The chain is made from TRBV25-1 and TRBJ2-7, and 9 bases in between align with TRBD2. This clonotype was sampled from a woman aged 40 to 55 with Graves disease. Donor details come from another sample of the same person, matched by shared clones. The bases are TGTGCCAGCAGTGAACTAGCGGGGTTCGGGCAGTACTTC. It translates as CASSELAGFGQYF.